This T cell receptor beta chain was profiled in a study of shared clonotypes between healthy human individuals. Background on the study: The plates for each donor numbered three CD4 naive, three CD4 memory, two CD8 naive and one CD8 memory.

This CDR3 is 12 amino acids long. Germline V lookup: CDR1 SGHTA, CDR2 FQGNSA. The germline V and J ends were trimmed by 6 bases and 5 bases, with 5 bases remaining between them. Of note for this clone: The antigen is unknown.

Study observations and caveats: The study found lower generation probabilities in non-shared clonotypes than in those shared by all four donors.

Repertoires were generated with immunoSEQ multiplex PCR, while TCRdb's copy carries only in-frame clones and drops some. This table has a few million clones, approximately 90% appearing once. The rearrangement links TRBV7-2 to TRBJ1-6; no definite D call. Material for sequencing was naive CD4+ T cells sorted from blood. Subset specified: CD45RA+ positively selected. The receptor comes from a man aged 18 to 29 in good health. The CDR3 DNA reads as TGTGCCAGCAGGACCAATAATTCACCCCTCCACTTT. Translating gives CASRTNNSPLHF.